This T cell receptor beta chain is drawn from a study of cytomegalovirus exposure and HLA in healthy donors. On the study more broadly: An earlier analysis found 110 million or so unique TCR beta sequences from around 180 million T cells.

To note about this clone: The antigen is unknown.

The PCR used 60 Vbeta and 13 Jbeta primers. Clones were sequenced by immunoSEQ multiplex PCR, and TCRdb holds only the in-frame ones, with some missing. The sample comprises 120,000 or so clones, roughly 80% of which are singletons, and about 1.8% rests with the top ten. Study-level points and caveats: Analysis was performed later, and it showed HLA-associated TCR beta chains to be more clonally expanded than equally common others. Researchers counted some 150 TCR beta chains as cytomegalovirus-associated. Later findings reportedly placed an Asian-associated ancestry cluster below the approximately 620-donor mean for N-insertions.

The CDR3 runs 12 residues. The V gene end was trimmed by 4 bases and the J gene end by 3 bases; junction bases not matched to a gene: 0. CDR1 KGHSH and CDR2 LQKENI come from the germline V gene. Material: PBMCs. The source of this sequence is a young man in good health and CMV-seronegative. The rearrangement joins TRBV18 to TRBJ2-7; 7 nucleotides line up with TRBD1. The CDR3 here is CASSRDSYEQYF. CDR3 in DNA: TGTGCCAGCTCACGGGACAGCTACGAGCAGTACTTC.